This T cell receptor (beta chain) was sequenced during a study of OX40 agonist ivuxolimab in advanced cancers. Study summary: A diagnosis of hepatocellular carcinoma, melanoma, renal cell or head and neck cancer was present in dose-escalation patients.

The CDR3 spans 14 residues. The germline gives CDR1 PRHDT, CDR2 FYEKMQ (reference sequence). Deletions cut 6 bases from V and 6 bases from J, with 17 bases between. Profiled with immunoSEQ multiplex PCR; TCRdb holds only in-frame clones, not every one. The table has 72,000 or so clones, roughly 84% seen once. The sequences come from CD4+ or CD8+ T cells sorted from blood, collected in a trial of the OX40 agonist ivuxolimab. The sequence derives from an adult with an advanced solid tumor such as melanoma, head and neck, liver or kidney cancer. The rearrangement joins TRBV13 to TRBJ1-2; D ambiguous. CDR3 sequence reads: CASSEVAQAHGYTF. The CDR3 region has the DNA TGTGCCAGCAGTGAAGTGGCTCAGGCTCATGGCTACACCTTC.